The 7 T cell receptor beta chains given below trace back to one sample, sequenced in a study of control samples from healthy donors and cancer patients. Data came from immunoSEQ multiplex PCR; TCRdb stores just in-frame clones and leaves some out. The sample has about 150,000 clones, about 90% seen once. Sequencing was done on a sample of blood. These receptors were collected from a man between 18 and 29 years old in good health.

This chain uses TRBV5-1 with TRBJ2-5; D may be TRBD1 (6 bases). Germline CDR1 reads SGHRS; CDR2 reads YFSETQ. This CDR3 has 15 amino acids. Trimming removed 3 bases at V and 5 bases at J, with 17 bases between. The chain's CDR3 is CASSSSGTFLETQYF. Here the CDR3 DNA reads TGCGCCAGCAGCTCGTCCGGGACATTTTTGGAGACCCAGTACTTC.

V and J are TRBV18 and TRBJ2-7; TRBD2 matches 7 bases. V lost 6 bases, J lost 3 bases, and 8 bases stayed unmatched. This CDR3 has 14 residues. Per germline, CDR1 KGHSH and CDR2 LQKENI. Written as DNA, the CDR3 is TGTGCCAGCTCGCGCAGCGGGGAGAACTACGAGCAGTACTTC. The encoded protein is CASSRSGENYEQYF.

This chain uses TRBV6-4 with TRBJ2-3; D is perhaps TRBD2 (6 bases). The length of the CDR3 is 15 residues. Germline CDR1 MRHNA, CDR2 SNTAGT. The V and J ends lost 3 bases and 2 bases respectively, with 12 bases between them. In DNA, the CDR3 is TGTGCCAGCAGTGATGGTAGCGGAACCACAGATACGCAGTATTTT. Translating gives CASSDGSGTTDTQYF.

V is TRBV4-2 and J is TRBJ2-5, with TRBD2 matching over 7 bases. From germline, CDR1 is LGHNA and CDR2 YNFKEQ. V trimming: 3 bases; J trimming: 1 base; junction bases outside the gene matches: 8. There are 16 residues in the CDR3. The CDR3 is CASSQNSGTTQETQYF. The CDR3, as DNA: TGTGCCAGCAGCCAGAACTCCGGGACTACCCAAGAGACCCAGTACTTC.

The chain links TRBV6-1 to TRBJ1-5; unclear D gene. Trimming removed 2 bases at V and 6 bases at J, with 5 bases between. This CDR3 spans 12 amino acids. Germline V gene data show CDR1 as MNHNS and CDR2 as SASEGT. In nucleotides, the CDR3 is TGTGCCAGCAGTGAATCTCCTCAGCCCCAGCATTTT. Encoded protein: CASSESPQPQHF.

The CDR3 loop reads CASSPGPFNYEQYF. Written as DNA, the CDR3 is TGTGCCAGCAGCCCGGGACCGTTTAACTACGAGCAGTACTTC. The chain carries TRBV5-4 and TRBJ2-7; D might be TRBD1 or TRBD2, each matching 5 bases. Trimming took 4 bases from V and 3 from J, leaving 14 bases between them. Germline CDR1 reads SGHNT; CDR2 reads YYREEE (reference sequence). CDR3 length: 14 amino acids.

This clone was seen once. The chain employs TRBV5-1 and TRBJ2-3, with D maybe TRBD2 (5 bases). The CDR3 totals 14 residues. Germline V gene data show CDR1 as SGHRS and CDR2 as YFSETQ. Trimming cost V 6 bases and J 8 bases, with 19 bases left between them. As DNA, the CDR3 is TGCGCCAGCACGATCGCAGAACACGCGGGTACGCAGTATTTT. Amino acids: CASTIAEHAGTQYF.